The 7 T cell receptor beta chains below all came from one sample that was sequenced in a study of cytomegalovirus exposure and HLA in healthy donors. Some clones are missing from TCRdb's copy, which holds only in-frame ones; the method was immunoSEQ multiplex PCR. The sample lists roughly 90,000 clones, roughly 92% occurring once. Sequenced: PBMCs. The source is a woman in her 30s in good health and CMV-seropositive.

CDR3 nucleotide sequence: TGTGCCAGCAGCTCTATGAGGTGGGACAGGGAGGGAGCTTTCTTT. This sequence encodes CASSSMRWDREGAFF. The chain carries TRBV7-2 and TRBJ1-1; 9 bases are shared with TRBD1. V shed 4 bases, J shed 10 bases, and the junction held 13 bases outside the gene matches. CDR1 is SGHTA and CDR2 is FQGNSA in the germline V gene. The CDR3 contains 15 residues.

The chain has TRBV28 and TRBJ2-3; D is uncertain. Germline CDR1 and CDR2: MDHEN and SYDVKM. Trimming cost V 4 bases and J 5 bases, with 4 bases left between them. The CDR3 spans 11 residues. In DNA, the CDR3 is TGTGCCAGCAGTTCCCGAGATACGCAGTATTTT. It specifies CASSSRDTQYF. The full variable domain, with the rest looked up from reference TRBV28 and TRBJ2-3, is DVKVTQSSRYLVKRTGEKVFLECVQDMDHENMFWYRQDPGLGLRLIYFSYDVKMKEKGDIPEGYSVSREKKERFSLILESASTNQTSMYLCASSSRDTQYFGPGTRLTVL.

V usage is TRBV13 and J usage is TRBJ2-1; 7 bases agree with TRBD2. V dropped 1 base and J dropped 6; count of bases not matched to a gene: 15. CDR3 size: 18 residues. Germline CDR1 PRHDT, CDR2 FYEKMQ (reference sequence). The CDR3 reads CASSLVGFSAGVPNEQFF. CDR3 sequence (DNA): TGTGCCAGCAGCTTAGTAGGGTTTTCGGCGGGAGTCCCCAATGAGCAGTTCTTC.

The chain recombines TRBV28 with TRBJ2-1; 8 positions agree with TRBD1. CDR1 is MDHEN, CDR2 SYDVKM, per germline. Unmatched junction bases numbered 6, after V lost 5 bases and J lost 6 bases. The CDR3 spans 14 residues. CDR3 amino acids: CASSHRGTPNEQFF. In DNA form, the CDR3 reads TGTGCCAGCAGTCACAGGGGGACTCCCAATGAGCAGTTCTTC.

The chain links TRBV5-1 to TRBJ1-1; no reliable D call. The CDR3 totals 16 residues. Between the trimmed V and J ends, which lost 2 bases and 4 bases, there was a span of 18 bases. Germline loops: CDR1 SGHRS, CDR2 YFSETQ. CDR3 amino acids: CASSFGSTREGTEAFF. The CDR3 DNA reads TGCGCCAGCAGCTTCGGGTCTACGCGGGAGGGCACTGAAGCTTTCTTT.

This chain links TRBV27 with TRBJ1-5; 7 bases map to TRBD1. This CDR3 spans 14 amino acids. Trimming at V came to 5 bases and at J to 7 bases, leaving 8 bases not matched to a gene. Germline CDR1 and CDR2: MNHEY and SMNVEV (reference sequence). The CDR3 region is CASSPRQGRQPQHF. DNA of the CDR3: TGTGCCAGCAGTCCACGACAGGGACGCCAGCCCCAGCATTTT.

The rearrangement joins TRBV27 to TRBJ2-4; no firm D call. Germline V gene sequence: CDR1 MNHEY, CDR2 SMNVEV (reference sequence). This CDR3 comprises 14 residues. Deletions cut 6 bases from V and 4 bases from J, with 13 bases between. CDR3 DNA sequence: TGTGCCAGCAGGAGTCCCTCTAGGAAAAACATTCAGTACTTC. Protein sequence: CASRSPSRKNIQYF.